These 27 T cell receptor beta chains came from one sample sequenced in a study of cytomegalovirus exposure and HLA in healthy donors. Clones were read by immunoSEQ multiplex PCR, and TCRdb kept only the in-frame ones, dropping some. The sample contains roughly 95,000 clones, 85% of which appear only once. Specimen: PBMCs. The origin of the receptors is a man aged 18 to 29 in good health and CMV-seropositive.

The chain joins TRBV6-1 to TRBJ2-7; the D gene is possibly TRBD1 (6 bases). Per the germline V gene, CDR1 is MNHNS and CDR2 is SASEGT. V dropped 1 base and J dropped 3 bases, with 10 bases sitting between them. This CDR3 is 14 amino acids long. CDR3 amino acids: CASSEGSRGYEQYV. The DNA for the CDR3 is TGTGCCAGCAGTGAAGGATCCAGGGGCTACGAGCAGTACGTC.

The V call is TRBV7-9, the J call TRBJ2-3, with D possibly TRBD2 on 5 matching bases. The CDR3 spans 15 residues. V was clipped by 1 base and J by 6 bases, with 14 bases between them. Germline assignment: CDR1 SEHNR and CDR2 FQNEAQ (reference sequence). This chain's CDR3 is CASSLGALAGDTQYF. DNA for the CDR3: TGTGCCAGCAGCTTAGGTGCGCTAGCCGGGGATACGCAGTATTTT.

J is TRBJ1-2 and V is TRBV28; D is perhaps TRBD1 (5 bases). V was cut by 5 bases and J by 0 bases, with 7 bases left in between. This CDR3 contains 13 residues. CDR1 and CDR2 (germline): MDHEN, SYDVKM. This CDR3 is CASSPRANYGYTF. The CDR3 region has the DNA TGTGCCAGCAGTCCCAGGGCTAACTATGGCTACACCTTC.

The chain is built from TRBV7-9 and TRBJ2-3; TRBD2 aligns across 12 bases. This CDR3 spans 16 amino acids. Germline assignment: CDR1 SEHNR and CDR2 FQNEAQ (reference sequence). Losses at the gene ends were 4 bases for V and 2 bases for J; bases not matched to a gene: 4. CDR3 sequence: CASSSGTSGPTDTQYF. In DNA form, the CDR3 reads TGTGCCAGCAGCTCCGGGACTAGCGGGCCCACAGATACGCAGTATTTT.

This sequence joins TRBV6-1 and TRBJ2-7, with a tentative D call TRBD1 (6 bases). This CDR3 has 14 residues. Looked up from germline, CDR1 is MNHNS and CDR2 is SASEGT. V lost 5 bases and J 2 bases, leaving 13 bases between the germline ends. The CDR3 is CASSSDRDTYEQYF. In nucleotides, the CDR3 is TGTGCCAGCAGTTCGGACAGAGATACCTACGAGCAGTACTTC.

With regard to this clone: A single base separates this from a much larger clone, so it may be a read error. This specimen includes other DNA sequences encoding the same CDR3. J is TRBJ2-3 and V is TRBV6-4; 12 bases align to TRBD2. The V gene's germline CDR1 is MRHNA and CDR2 SNTAGT. The V and J ends lost 6 bases and 2 bases, in that order; junction bases with no gene match: 3. The length of the CDR3 is 15 residues. The CDR3 loop reads CASSASGRATDTQYF. The CDR3 DNA sequence: TGTGCCAGCAGCGCTAGCGGGAGGGCCACAGATACGCAGTATTTT.

The chain couples TRBV5-1 to TRBJ2-3; D unresolved. This CDR3 spans 16 amino acids. Germline CDR1 is SGHRS and CDR2 is YFSETQ. V shed 3 bases and J shed 2 bases, with 16 bases lying between them. The DNA of the CDR3 is TGCGCCAGCAGCTCTAAAGATTTGTTCGACACAGATACGCAGTATTTT. Residues: CASSSKDLFDTDTQYF.

This clone appeared a few times. The chain joins TRBV5-4 to TRBJ2-1; 11 nucleotides agree with TRBD2. The CDR3 is 17 amino acids. The ends lost 7 bases at V and 0 bases at J; junction bases unmatched: 9. CDR1 and CDR2 (germline): SGHNT, YYREEE (reference sequence). The DNA for the CDR3 is TGTGCCAGCCCTACACTAGCGGGAGATACCTCCTACAATGAGCAGTTCTTC. Translation: CASPTLAGDTSYNEQFF.

The J gene is TRBJ1-4, the V gene TRBV9; perhaps TRBD1 as D (6 bases). Germline lookup yields CDR1 SGDLS and CDR2 YYNGEE. The V end was cut by 4 bases, the J end by 0 bases, with 16 bases between. This CDR3 has 17 residues. In DNA form, the CDR3 reads TGTGCCAGCAGCCCGGGGGGGGCTGGGGCAACTAATGAAAAACTGTTTTTT. This translates into CASSPGGAGATNEKLFF.

The rearrangement links TRBV28 to TRBJ1-3; D is perhaps TRBD1 (5 bases). CDR1 MDHEN and CDR2 SYDVKM come from the germline V gene. V lost 9 bases to trimming and J lost 0 bases, with 15 bases between them. This CDR3 has 15 residues. The CDR3 DNA reads as TGTGCCAGTAACAGGTCTCCCCGCTCTGGAAACACCATATATTTT. It yields the protein CASNRSPRSGNTIYF.

In its sample, this clone was seen once. The rearrangement links TRBV25-1 to TRBJ2-5; possibly TRBD1 for D (6 bases). CDR3 size: 13 residues. CDR1 MGHDK and CDR2 SYGVNS come from the germline V gene. Deletions cut 6 bases from V and 5 bases from J, with 13 bases between. The CDR3 region is CASSLGGTETQYF. Written as DNA, the CDR3 is TGTGCCAGCAGCCTAGGGGGTACGGAGACCCAGTACTTC.

This chain uses TRBV19 with TRBJ1-1; a weak D match, TRBD1 (5 bases). This CDR3 is 15 amino acids long. Per the germline V gene, CDR1 is LNHDA and CDR2 is SQIVND (reference sequence). V lost 2 bases and J 1 base, leaving 11 bases between the germline ends. CDR3 loop: CASSISRVSNTEAFF. DNA of the CDR3: TGTGCCAGTAGTATATCCAGGGTCTCGAACACTGAAGCTTTCTTT.

The chain links TRBV18 to TRBJ2-5, with 9 bases matching TRBD2. The CDR3 is 18 residues long. Trimming at V came to 0 bases and at J to 3 bases, leaving 11 bases not matched to a gene. Germline V gene data show CDR1 as KGHSH and CDR2 as LQKENI. CDR3 sequence reads: CASSPPRTAAGGEETQYF. DNA for the CDR3: TGTGCCAGCTCACCACCTCGAACGGCCGCGGGAGGGGAAGAGACCCAGTACTTC.

In DNA, the CDR3 is TGTGCCTGGAGCTGGGGGGGCGCAGATACGCAGTATTTT. Residues: CAWSWGGADTQYF. The V and J genes are TRBV30 and TRBJ2-3; tentatively, D is TRBD2 (7 bases). Germline V gene data show CDR1 as GTSNPN and CDR2 as SVGIG (reference sequence). CDR3 length: 13 amino acids. Trimming pared 3 bases from V and 4 bases from J, leaving 11 bases between.

The rearrangement uses TRBV9 and TRBJ2-3; perhaps TRBD2 as D (5 bases). V dropped 0 bases and J dropped 4 bases, with 12 bases sitting between them. Germline V gene sequence: CDR1 SGDLS, CDR2 YYNGEE. The CDR3 is 15 amino acids. The CDR3 here is CASSVGASFSDTQYF. CDR3 coding DNA: TGTGCCAGCAGCGTAGGTGCTAGCTTTTCAGATACGCAGTATTTT.

The chain links TRBV5-6 to TRBJ2-3; 10 nucleotides align to TRBD2. CDR1 is SGHDT, CDR2 YYEEEE, per germline. V gave up 4 bases and J gave up 6 bases; unmatched junction bases: 11. The CDR3 is 16 residues long. CDR3 region: CASSPGLAAWEDTQYF. The CDR3 nucleotides are TGTGCCAGCAGCCCAGGACTAGCGGCCTGGGAGGATACGCAGTATTTT.

CDR3 nucleotides: TGTGCCAGCAGCGTAGAGGGAGACGGGCGGGAGACCCAGTACTTC. Translated, it gives CASSVEGDGRETQYF. The chain carries TRBV9 and TRBJ2-5; a possible D gene is TRBD2 (5 bases). This CDR3 has 15 amino acids. The ends were cut back, 0 bases at V and 5 bases at J, with 14 bases in the middle. Germline CDR1 is SGDLS and CDR2 is YYNGEE.

This clone has just one count. The V call is TRBV2, the J call TRBJ1-4; possible D gene TRBD1, 5 bases. Germline CDR1 reads SNHLY; CDR2 reads FYNNEI. V gave up 1 base and J gave up 5 bases, with 5 bases separating them. The CDR3 sequence is 13 residues long. DNA of the CDR3: TGTGCCAGCAGTGAAGAGGGGAATGAAAAACTGTTTTTT. This sequence encodes CASSEEGNEKLFF.

This chain connects TRBV12-2 to TRBJ2-1; the table's D call TRBD2 went unverified against the DNA. TRBV12-2 is termed a pseudogene. The CDR3 has 13 residues. DNA of the CDR3: TGTGCAAGTCGCTTGAGAACCTACAATGAGCAGTTCTTC. As protein: CASRLRTYNEQFF.

The genes are TRBV6-6 and TRBJ2-1; tentatively, D is TRBD1 (5 bases). The CDR3 sequence is 14 residues long. Trimming shortened V by 1 base and J by 7 bases, and 11 bases separated the two germline ends. The germline gives CDR1 MNHNY, CDR2 SVGAGI (reference sequence). The DNA for the CDR3 is TGTGCCAGCAGTTACTTGGCAGGGATTAATGAGCAGTTCTTC. Its translation: CASSYLAGINEQFF.

The V call is TRBV5-1, the J call TRBJ2-1; the match to TRBD2 covers 8 bases. V lost 3 bases and J lost 4; bases outside the gene matches: 6. CDR3 length equals 15 residues. In germline, CDR1 is SGHRS, CDR2 YFSETQ. The CDR3 DNA is TGCGCCAGCAGCTCTCCACTAGCGGCATACAATGAGCAGTTCTTC. Protein: CASSSPLAAYNEQFF.

The rearrangement joins TRBV5-1 to TRBJ2-3; 11 nucleotides align to TRBD2. Germline-derived CDR1 and CDR2 are SGHRS and YFSETQ. There are 15 residues in the CDR3. The V gene end was trimmed by 3 bases and the J gene end by 4 bases; junction bases not matched to a gene: 4. The CDR3 DNA reads TGCGCCAGCAGCTCTAGCGGGAGGTCCGCAGATACGCAGTATTTT. It encodes CASSSSGRSADTQYF.

This rearrangement joins TRBV2 to TRBJ2-6; D perhaps matches TRBD1 (6 bases). CDR1 and CDR2 from the germline V gene are SNHLY and FYNNEI. CDR3 size: 17 residues. With 4 bases removed from V and 4 bases from J, the gap between germline ends came to 17 bases. This CDR3 is CASSGTGQGSGANVLTF. Here the CDR3 DNA reads TGTGCCAGCAGTGGTACGGGTCAGGGGTCAGGGGCCAACGTCCTGACTTTC.

V and J are TRBV2 and TRBJ2-7; 9 nucleotides match TRBD1. The CDR3 covers 16 residues. Germline values: CDR1 SNHLY, CDR2 FYNNEI. V lost 10 bases and J lost 0; bases outside the gene matches: 13. The CDR3 DNA is TGTGCCACCATGAAAATACGGACAGGGGACTCCTACGAGCAGTACTTC. Its protein is CATMKIRTGDSYEQYF.

J is TRBJ2-5 and V is TRBV5-6; TRBD1 might be the D (6 bases). This CDR3 contains 11 residues. Germline CDR1 SGHDT, CDR2 YYEEEE. The V gene lost 4 bases and the J gene lost 9 bases, with 10 bases spanning the gap. CDR3 sequence (DNA): TGTGCCAGCAGCATTGAGGGGGCCCAGTACTTC. The encoded protein is CASSIEGAQYF.

CDR3 in amino acids: CASSFLPYEQYF. DNA of the CDR3: TGTGCCAGCAGTTTTCTCCCCTACGAGCAGTACTTC. The chain has TRBV28 and TRBJ2-7; D remains ambiguous. CDR3 length: 12 amino acids. V gave up 3 bases and J gave up 2 bases, with 5 bases separating them. Per germline, CDR1 MDHEN and CDR2 SYDVKM.

This chain joins TRBV6-4 and TRBJ2-3; 12 bases match TRBD2. Per germline, CDR1 MRHNA and CDR2 SNTAGT. The CDR3 covers 16 residues. V lost 0 bases, J lost 4 bases, and 2 bases stayed unmatched. The CDR3 DNA is TGTGCCAGCAGTGACTCGCTAGCGGGAGGGCCAGATACGCAGTATTTT. This encodes CASSDSLAGGPDTQYF.